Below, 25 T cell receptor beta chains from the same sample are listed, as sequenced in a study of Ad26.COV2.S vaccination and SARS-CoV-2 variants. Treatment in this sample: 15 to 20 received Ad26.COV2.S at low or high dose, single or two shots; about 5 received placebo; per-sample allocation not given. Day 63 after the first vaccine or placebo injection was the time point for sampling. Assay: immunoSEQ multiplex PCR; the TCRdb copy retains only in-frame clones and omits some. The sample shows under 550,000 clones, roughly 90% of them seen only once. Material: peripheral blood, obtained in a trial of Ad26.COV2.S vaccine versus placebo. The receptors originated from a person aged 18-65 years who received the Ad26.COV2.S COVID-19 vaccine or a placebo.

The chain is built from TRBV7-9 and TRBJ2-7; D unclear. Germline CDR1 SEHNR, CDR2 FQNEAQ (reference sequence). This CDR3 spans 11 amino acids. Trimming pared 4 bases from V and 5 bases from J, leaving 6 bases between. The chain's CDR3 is CASSSSNEQYF. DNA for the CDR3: TGTGCCAGCAGCTCGAGTAACGAGCAGTACTTC. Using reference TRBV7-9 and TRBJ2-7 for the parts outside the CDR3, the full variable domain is DTGVSQNPRHKITKRGQNVTFRCDPISEHNRLYWYRQTLGQGPEFLTYFQNEAQLEKSRLLSDRFSAERPKGSFSTLEIQRTEQGDSAMYLCASSSSNEQYFGPGTRLTVT.

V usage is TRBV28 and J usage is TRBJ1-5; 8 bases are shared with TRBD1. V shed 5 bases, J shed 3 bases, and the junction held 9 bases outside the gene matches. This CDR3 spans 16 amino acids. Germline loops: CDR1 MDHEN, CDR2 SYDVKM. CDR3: CASSPPGQGNNQPQHF. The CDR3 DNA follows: TGTGCCAGCAGTCCCCCAGGACAGGGTAACAATCAGCCCCAGCATTTT.

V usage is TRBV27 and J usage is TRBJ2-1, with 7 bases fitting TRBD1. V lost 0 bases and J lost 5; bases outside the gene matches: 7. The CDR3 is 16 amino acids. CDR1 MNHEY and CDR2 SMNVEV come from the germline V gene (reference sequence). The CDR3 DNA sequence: TGTGCCAGCAGTTTATCATCGACAGGGTCAAACAATGAGCAGTTCTTC. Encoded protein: CASSLSSTGSNNEQFF.

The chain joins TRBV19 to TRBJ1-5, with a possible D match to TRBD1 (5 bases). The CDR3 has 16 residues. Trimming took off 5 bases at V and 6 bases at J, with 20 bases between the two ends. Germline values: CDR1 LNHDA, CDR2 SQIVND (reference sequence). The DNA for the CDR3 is TGTGCCAGTAGTTTTGGGGCCAGGGCATTCAGTCAGCCCCAGCATTTT. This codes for CASSFGARAFSQPQHF.

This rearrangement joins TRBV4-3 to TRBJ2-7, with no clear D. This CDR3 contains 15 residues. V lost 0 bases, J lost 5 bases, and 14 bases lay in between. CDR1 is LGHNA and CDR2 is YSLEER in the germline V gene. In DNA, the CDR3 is TGCGCCAGCAGCCAAGATTCGGTTACAGCCGACGAGCAGTACTTC. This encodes CASSQDSVTADEQYF.

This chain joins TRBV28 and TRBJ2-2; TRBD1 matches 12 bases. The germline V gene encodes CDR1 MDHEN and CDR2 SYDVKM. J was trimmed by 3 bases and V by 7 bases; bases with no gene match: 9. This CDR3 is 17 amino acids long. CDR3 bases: TGTGCCAGCACCGAACCGGGACAGGGGGCTCACACCGGGGAGCTGTTTTTT. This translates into CASTEPGQGAHTGELFF.

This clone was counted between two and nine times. The CDR3 DNA is TGTGCCAGCAGCTTTGCAGGGGAAGAGACCCAGTACTTC. Translated, it gives CASSFAGEETQYF. V and J are TRBV11-3 and TRBJ2-5; D perhaps matches TRBD1 (6 bases). V shed 3 bases and J shed 3 bases, with 8 bases lying between them. Per germline, CDR1 SGHNT and CDR2 YENEEA. The CDR3 is made up of 13 amino acids.

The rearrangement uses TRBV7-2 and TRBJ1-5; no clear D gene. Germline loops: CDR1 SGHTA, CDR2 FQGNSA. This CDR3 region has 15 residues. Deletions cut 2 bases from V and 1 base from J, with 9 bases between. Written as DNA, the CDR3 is TGTGCCAGCAGCTTATACCGCGGAAGCAATCAGCCCCAGCATTTT. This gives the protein CASSLYRGSNQPQHF.

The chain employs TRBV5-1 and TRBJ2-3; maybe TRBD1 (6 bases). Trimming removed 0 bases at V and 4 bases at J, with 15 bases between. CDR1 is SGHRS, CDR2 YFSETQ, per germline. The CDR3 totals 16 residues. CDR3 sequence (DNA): TGCGCCAGCAGCTTGGCCCAGGGGCCCCCCTCAGATACGCAGTATTTT. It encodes CASSLAQGPPSDTQYF. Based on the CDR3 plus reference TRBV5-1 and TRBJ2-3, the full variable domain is KAGVTQTPRYLIKTRGQQVTLSCSPISGHRSVSWYQQTPGQGLQFLFEYFSETQRNKGNFPGRFSGRQFSNSRSEMNVSTLELGDSALYLCASSLAQGPPSDTQYFGPGTRLTVL.

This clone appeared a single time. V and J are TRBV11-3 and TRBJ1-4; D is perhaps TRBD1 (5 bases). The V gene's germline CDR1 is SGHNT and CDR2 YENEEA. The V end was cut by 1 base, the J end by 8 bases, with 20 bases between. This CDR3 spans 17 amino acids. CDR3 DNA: TGTGCCAGCAGCTTAGGTCCTGTCTGGGGACTAGGGGAAAAACTGTTTTTT. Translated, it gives CASSLGPVWGLGEKLFF.

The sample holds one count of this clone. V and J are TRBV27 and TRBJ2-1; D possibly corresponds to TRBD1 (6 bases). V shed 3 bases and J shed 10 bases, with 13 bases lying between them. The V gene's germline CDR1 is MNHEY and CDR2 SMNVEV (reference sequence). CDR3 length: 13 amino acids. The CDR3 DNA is TGTGCCAGCAGTTTCACAGGGATGTACGAGCAGTTCTTC. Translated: CASSFTGMYEQFF.

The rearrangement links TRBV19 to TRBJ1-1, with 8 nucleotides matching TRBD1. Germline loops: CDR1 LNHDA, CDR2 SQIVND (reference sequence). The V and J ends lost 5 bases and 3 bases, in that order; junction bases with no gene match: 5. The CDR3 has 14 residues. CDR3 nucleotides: TGTGCCAGTAGTTGGGGCAGGGGGCACACTGAAGCTTTCTTT. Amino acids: CASSWGRGHTEAFF.

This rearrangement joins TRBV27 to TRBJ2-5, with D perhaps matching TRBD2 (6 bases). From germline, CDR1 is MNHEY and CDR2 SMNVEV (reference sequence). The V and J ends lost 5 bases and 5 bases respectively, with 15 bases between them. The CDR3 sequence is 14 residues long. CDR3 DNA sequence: TGTGCCAGCAGTCCAACCGGGACTTTGGAGACCCAGTACTTC. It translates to CASSPTGTLETQYF.

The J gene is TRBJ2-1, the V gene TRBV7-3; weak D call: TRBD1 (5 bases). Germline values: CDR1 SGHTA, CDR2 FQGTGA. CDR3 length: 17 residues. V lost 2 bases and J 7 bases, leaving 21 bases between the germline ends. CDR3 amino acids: CASSLQDRDPSRNEQFF. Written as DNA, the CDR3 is TGTGCCAGCAGCTTACAAGACAGAGATCCCTCTCGGAATGAGCAGTTCTTC.

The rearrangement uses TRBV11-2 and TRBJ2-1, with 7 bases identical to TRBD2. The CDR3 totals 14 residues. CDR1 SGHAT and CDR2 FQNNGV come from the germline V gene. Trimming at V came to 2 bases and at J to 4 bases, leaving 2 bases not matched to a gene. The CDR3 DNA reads TGTGCCAGCAGCTTACAGGGACTATACAATGAGCAGTTCTTC. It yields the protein CASSLQGLYNEQFF. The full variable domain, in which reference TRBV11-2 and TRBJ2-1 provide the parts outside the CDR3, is EAGVAQSPRYKIIEKRQSVAFWCNPISGHATLYWYQQILGQGPKLLIQFQNNGVVDDSQLPKDRFSAERLKGVDSTLKIQPAKLEDSAVYLCASSLQGLYNEQFFGPGTRLTVL.

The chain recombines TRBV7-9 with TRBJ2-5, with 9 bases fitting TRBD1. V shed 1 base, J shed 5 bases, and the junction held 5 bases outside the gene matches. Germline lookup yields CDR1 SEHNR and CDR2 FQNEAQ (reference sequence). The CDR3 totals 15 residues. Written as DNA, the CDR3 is TGTGCCAGCAGCTTAGTCACAGGGGGCGAGGAGACCCAGTACTTC. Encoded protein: CASSLVTGGEETQYF.

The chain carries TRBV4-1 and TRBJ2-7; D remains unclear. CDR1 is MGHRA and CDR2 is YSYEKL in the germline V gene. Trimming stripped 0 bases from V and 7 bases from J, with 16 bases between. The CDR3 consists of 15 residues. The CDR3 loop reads CASSQDRDRPVEQYF. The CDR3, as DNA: TGCGCCAGCAGCCAAGATCGTGACCGGCCGGTAGAGCAGTACTTC.

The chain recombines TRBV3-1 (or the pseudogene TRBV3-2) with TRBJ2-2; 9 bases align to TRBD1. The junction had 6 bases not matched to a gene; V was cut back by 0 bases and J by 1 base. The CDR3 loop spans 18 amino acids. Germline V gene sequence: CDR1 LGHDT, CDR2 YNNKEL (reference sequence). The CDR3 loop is CASSQDFRTGVNTGELFF. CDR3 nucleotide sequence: TGTGCCAGCAGCCAAGATTTTAGGACAGGGGTGAACACCGGGGAGCTGTTTTTT.

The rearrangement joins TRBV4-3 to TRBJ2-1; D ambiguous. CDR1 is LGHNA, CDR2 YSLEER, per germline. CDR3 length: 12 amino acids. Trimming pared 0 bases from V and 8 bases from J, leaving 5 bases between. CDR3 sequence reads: CASSQDRHEQFF. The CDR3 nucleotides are TGCGCCAGCAGCCAAGATCGGCATGAGCAGTTCTTC.

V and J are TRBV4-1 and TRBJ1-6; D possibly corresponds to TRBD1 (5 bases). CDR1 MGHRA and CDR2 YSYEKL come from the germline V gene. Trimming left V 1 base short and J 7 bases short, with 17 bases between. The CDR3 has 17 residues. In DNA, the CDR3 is TGCGCCAGCAGCCAAGGACACGCAACAGGTACCAATTCACCCCTCCACTTT. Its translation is CASSQGHATGTNSPLHF.

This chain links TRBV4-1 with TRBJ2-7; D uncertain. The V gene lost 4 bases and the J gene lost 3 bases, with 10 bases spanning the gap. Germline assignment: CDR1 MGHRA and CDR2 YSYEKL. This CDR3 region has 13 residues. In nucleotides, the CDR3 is TGCGCCAGCAGCCCCTCCCCGGGCTACGAGCAGTACTTC. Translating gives CASSPSPGYEQYF.

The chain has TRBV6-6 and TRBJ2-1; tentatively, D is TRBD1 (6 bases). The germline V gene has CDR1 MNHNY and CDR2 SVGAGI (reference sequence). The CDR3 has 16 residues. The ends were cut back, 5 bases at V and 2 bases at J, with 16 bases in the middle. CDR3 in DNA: TGTGCCAGCAGTCGACCGAACAGGGCGGCCTACAATGAGCAGTTCTTC. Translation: CASSRPNRAAYNEQFF.

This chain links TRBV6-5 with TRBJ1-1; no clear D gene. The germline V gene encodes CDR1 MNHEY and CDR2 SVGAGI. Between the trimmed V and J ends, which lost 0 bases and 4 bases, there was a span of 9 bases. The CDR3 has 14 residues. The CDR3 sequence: CASSYSFGGTEAFF. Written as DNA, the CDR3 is TGTGCCAGCAGTTACTCCTTCGGAGGCACTGAAGCTTTCTTT.

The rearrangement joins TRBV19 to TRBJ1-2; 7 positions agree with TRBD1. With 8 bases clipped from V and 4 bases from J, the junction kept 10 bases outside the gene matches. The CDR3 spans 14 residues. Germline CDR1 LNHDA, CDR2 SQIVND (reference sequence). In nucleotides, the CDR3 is TGTGCCAGTCGACCCGGCAGGGGGAGCTATGGCTACACCTTC. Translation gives CASRPGRGSYGYTF. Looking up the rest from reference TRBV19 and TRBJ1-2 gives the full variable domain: DGGITQSPKYLFRKEGQNVTLSCEQNLNHDAMYWYRQDPGQGLRLIYYSQIVNDFQKGDIAEGYSVSREKKESFPLTVTSAQKNPTAFYLCASRPGRGSYGYTFGSGTRLTVV.

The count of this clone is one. CDR3 sequence: CASSGVRGAPQHF. The CDR3 nucleotides read TGTGCCAGTAGTGGAGTACGTGGGGCGCCCCAGCATTTT. This rearrangement joins TRBV19 to TRBJ1-5, with a possible D match to TRBD1 (5 bases). The V and J ends lost 5 bases and 9 bases respectively, with 14 bases between them. This CDR3 comprises 13 residues. The germline V gene encodes CDR1 LNHDA and CDR2 SQIVND (reference sequence).